This T cell receptor (beta chain) appears in the sequencing data of a study of naive and memory T cell subsets. Two oligonucleotides, mixed equimolar, formed the beta constant-region primer covering TRBC1 and TRBC2. Four rounds of PCR amplified the ligated cDNA using nested alpha and beta constant-region primers plus SP2. A 12-nucleotide UMI and the SP2 primer were added to the cDNA 3' end by oligonucleotide ligation. From the UMI-ligation and nested PCR reads, TCRdb called clonotypes with MiXCR, one entry per CDR3 protein. The sample has just over 80,000 distinct CDR3 sequences, approximately 9.2% seen once. Study results and caveats: Over 90% of naive TCR sequences appeared only once after error correction, unlike memory subsets. Especially in CD8 cells, naive repertoires contained a few larger clonotypes, possibly CD45RA-re-expressing memory cells.

This clonotype was seen a few times. Its matching antigen is unknown. Cells stained for CD3, CD4, CD8, CD45RA, CD27 and viability were sorted into four CD45RA/CD27 subsets. The sequenced sample consisted of naive CD8+ T cells from blood. The TCR comes from a human donor in good health.

The CDR3 nucleotides read TGTGCCAGCAGTTTAAATCCCGGTTTGTCACCCCTCCACTTT. Protein sequence: CASSLNPGLSPLHF. The chain combines TRBV12-3 or TRBV12-4 with TRBJ1-6; D unresolved. Trimming shortened V by 2 bases and J by 10 bases, and 12 bases separated the two germline ends. The CDR3 totals 14 residues.